The 9 T cell receptor beta chains below come from one sample, sequenced in a study of blood T cells in healthy people across ages. For the second PCR, which ran for about 6 to 11 cycles, a sample-barcoded 5' primer and a J-beta primer mix were used. TCRdb re-analysed the 5' RACE reads in MiXCR, keeping a single row per CDR3 protein. The sample carries roughly 550,000 distinct CDR3 sequences, around 24% recorded once. The sample was also reused in another study, on T cells of mothers and their children.

Sequences were obtained from blood. These receptors were collected from a boy between 5 and 17 years old in good health.

This clonotype was seen only a few times. This rearrangement joins TRBV9 to TRBJ2-7, with TRBD1 matching 8 bases. CDR3 length: 15 amino acids. V trimming: 0 bases; J trimming: 4 bases; junction bases outside the gene matches: 6. Germline assignment: CDR1 SGDLS and CDR2 YYNGEE. CDR3 DNA sequence: TGTGCCAGCAGCGTAGGGGGACAGGCGAAGTACGAGCAGTACTTC. As protein: CASSVGGQAKYEQYF.

The chain uses TRBV2 and TRBJ1-5; D is unclear. Trimming stripped 0 bases from V and 6 bases from J, with 15 bases between. Germline CDR1 is SNHLY and CDR2 is FYNNEI. CDR3 size: 16 residues. The CDR3 DNA sequence: TGTGCCAGCAGTGAAGCTTCACAGTTCAGTAGTCAGCCCCAGCATTTT. Translation: CASSEASQFSSQPQHF.

V usage is TRBV27 and J usage is TRBJ2-7; no clear D gene. Between the trimmed V and J ends, which lost 5 bases and 3 bases, there was a span of 11 bases. This CDR3 comprises 13 residues. Germline-derived CDR1 and CDR2 are MNHEY and SMNVEV (reference sequence). The CDR3 region is CASSPPLSYEQYF. The CDR3 coding sequence is TGTGCCAGCAGTCCACCTCTCAGCTACGAGCAGTACTTC.

Turning to this clonotype: Mismatch with germline at one junction end may stem from a read error. V usage is TRBV5-1 and J usage is TRBJ2-6; D is ambiguous. This CDR3 has 16 residues. The germline gives CDR1 SGHRS, CDR2 YFSETQ. The DNA of the CDR3 is TGCGCCCGCAGCTTAGATCCTAATAAGGGGGCCAACGTCCTGACTTTC. It is translated as CARSLDPNKGANVLTF.

The V gene is TRBV29-1, the J gene TRBJ2-2; no clear D. Germline assignment: CDR1 SQVTM and CDR2 ANQGSEA. The CDR3 loop spans 14 amino acids. V shed 4 bases and J shed 0 bases, with 9 bases lying between them. The CDR3 reads CSVGGRANTGELFF. The CDR3 DNA sequence: TGCAGCGTTGGTGGGCGTGCGAACACCGGGGAGCTGTTTTTT.

The chain uses TRBV4-3 and TRBJ2-5; D might be TRBD2 (7 bases). CDR1 and CDR2 (germline): LGHNA, YSLEER. CDR3 size: 16 residues. Trimming took 0 bases from V and 11 from J, leaving 22 bases between them. In nucleotides, the CDR3 is TGCGCCAGCAGCCAAGATAGGATAGGGGGGGCGCGGGAGCAGTACTTC. Translating it yields CASSQDRIGGAREQYF.

This rearrangement joins TRBV7-9 to TRBJ1-1; 9 nucleotides align to TRBD1. V lost 5 bases and J lost 2; bases outside the gene matches: 12. The CDR3 runs to 17 residues. Germline values: CDR1 SEHNR, CDR2 FQNEAQ (reference sequence). The CDR3 reads CASSLGQGNSINTEAFF. The CDR3 coding sequence is TGTGCCAGCAGCCTCGGACAGGGGAATTCGATTAACACTGAAGCTTTCTTT.

The chain combines TRBV7-2 with TRBJ1-4; D is perhaps TRBD1 (6 bases). This CDR3 spans 15 amino acids. V lost 4 bases to trimming and J lost 5 bases, with 14 bases between them. The germline V gene encodes CDR1 SGHTA and CDR2 FQGNSA. This chain's CDR3 is CASSSRGRGNEKLFF. In DNA form, the CDR3 reads TGTGCCAGCAGCTCTCGGGGCAGGGGAAATGAAAAACTGTTTTTT.

This clonotype occurred many times. The chain employs TRBV7-2 and TRBJ2-7; D might be TRBD2 (6 bases). CDR1 and CDR2 from the germline V gene are SGHTA and FQGNSA. Trimming took off 5 bases at V and 0 bases at J, with 23 bases between the two ends. The CDR3 sequence is 18 residues long. CDR3 bases: TGTGCCAGCAGCCCCCAGAACCGGCTAGCGACACACTCCTACGAGCAGTACTTC. Protein product: CASSPQNRLATHSYEQYF.